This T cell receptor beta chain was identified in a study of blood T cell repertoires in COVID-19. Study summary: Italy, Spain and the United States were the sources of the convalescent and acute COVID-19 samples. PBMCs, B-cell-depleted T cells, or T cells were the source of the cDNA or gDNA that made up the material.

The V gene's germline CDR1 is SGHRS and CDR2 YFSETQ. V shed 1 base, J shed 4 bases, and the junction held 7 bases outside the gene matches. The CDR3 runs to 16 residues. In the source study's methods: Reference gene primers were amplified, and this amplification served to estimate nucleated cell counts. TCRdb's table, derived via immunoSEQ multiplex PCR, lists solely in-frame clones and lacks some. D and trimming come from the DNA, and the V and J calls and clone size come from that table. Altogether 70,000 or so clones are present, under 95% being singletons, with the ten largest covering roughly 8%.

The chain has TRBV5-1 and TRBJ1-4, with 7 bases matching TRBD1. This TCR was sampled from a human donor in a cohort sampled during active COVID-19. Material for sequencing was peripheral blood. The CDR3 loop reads CASSLKGTALNEKLFF. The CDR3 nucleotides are TGCGCCAGCAGCTTGAAAGGGACAGCGCTTAATGAAAAACTGTTTTTT.